This passage covers 4 T cell receptor beta chains from one sample sequenced in a study of OX40 agonist ivuxolimab in advanced cancers. Clones were read by immunoSEQ multiplex PCR, and TCRdb kept only the in-frame ones, dropping some. This table has approximately 160,000 clones, 90% to 95% appearing once. The material was CD4+ or CD8+ T cells sorted from blood, obtained in a trial of the OX40 agonist ivuxolimab. These receptors were collected from an adult with an advanced solid tumor such as melanoma, head and neck, liver or kidney cancer.

The J gene is TRBJ1-2, the V gene TRBV30, with D perhaps matching TRBD1 (5 bases). The CDR3 is made up of 11 amino acids. Germline V gene sequence: CDR1 GTSNPN, CDR2 SVGIG (reference sequence). V was trimmed by 3 bases and J by 13 bases, leaving 15 bases between them. The CDR3 sequence: CAWSLQDDATF. Here the CDR3 DNA reads TGTGCCTGGAGCTTACAGGACGACGCCACCTTC. The whole variable domain, filled in from reference TRBV30 and TRBJ1-2, reads SQTIHQWPATLVQPVGSPLSLECTVEGTSNPNLYWYRQAAGRGLQLLFYSVGIGQISSEVPQNLSASRPQDRQFILSSKKLLLSDSGFYLCAWSLQDDATFGSGTRLTVV.

This rearrangement joins TRBV19 to TRBJ1-3; 7 bases are shared with TRBD1. Trimming cost V 10 bases and J 3 bases; bases outside gene matches: 6. The CDR3 loop spans 13 amino acids. The V gene's germline CDR1 is LNHDA and CDR2 SQIVND (reference sequence). The CDR3 reads CATQTGYGNTIYF. CDR3 nucleotides: TGTGCCACCCAGACAGGGTATGGAAACACCATATATTTT.

This chain links TRBV7-7 with TRBJ2-5; 7 bases are shared with TRBD2. Germline V gives CDR1 SSHAT, CDR2 FNYEAQ (reference sequence). The J segment lost 5 bases and the V segment lost 2 bases, leaving 5 bases of the junction unmatched. CDR3 length: 14 amino acids. CDR3 bases: TGTGCCAGCAGCTTAAACCAGGGAGGGGAGACCCAGTACTTC. It is translated as CASSLNQGGETQYF.

CDR3 protein: CASDDGRGPSYEQYF. The DNA of the CDR3 is TGTGCCAGTGATGATGGGCGGGGGCCCTCCTACGAGCAGTACTTC. This chain connects TRBV19 to TRBJ2-7; D possibly corresponds to TRBD2 (7 bases). The CDR3 loop spans 15 amino acids. Germline V gene data show CDR1 as LNHDA and CDR2 as SQIVND (reference sequence). V lost 8 bases, J lost 0 bases, and 17 bases lay in between.